The present T cell receptor beta chain was sequenced within a study of T cells in Graves' hyperthyroidism and ophthalmopathy. General study findings and limits: Blood also showed most of the thyroid clonotypes that were expanded above 0.001.

Amplification of TCR beta CDR3 regions used RNA as the template. TCR CDR3 regions were first amplified by RT-PCR with HTBI primers. Each CDR3 protein is one row after TCRdb ran MiXCR on the multiplex PCR reads. The data hold approximately 380,000 distinct CDR3 sequences, with under 20% observed a single time. This clonotype was seen ten or more times. No antigen is known for it. The germline gives CDR1 MNHEY, CDR2 SMNVEV (reference sequence). This CDR3 has 13 residues. V was cut by 5 bases and J by 7 bases, with 12 bases left in between. The sequencing input was blood. The V call is TRBV27, the J call TRBJ2-1; maybe TRBD2 (6 bases). The sequence came from a young man with Graves' ophthalmopathy. CDR3 bases: TGTGCCAGCAGTACGGGAGCAGGGAATGAGCAGTTCTTC. Protein: CASSTGAGNEQFF.